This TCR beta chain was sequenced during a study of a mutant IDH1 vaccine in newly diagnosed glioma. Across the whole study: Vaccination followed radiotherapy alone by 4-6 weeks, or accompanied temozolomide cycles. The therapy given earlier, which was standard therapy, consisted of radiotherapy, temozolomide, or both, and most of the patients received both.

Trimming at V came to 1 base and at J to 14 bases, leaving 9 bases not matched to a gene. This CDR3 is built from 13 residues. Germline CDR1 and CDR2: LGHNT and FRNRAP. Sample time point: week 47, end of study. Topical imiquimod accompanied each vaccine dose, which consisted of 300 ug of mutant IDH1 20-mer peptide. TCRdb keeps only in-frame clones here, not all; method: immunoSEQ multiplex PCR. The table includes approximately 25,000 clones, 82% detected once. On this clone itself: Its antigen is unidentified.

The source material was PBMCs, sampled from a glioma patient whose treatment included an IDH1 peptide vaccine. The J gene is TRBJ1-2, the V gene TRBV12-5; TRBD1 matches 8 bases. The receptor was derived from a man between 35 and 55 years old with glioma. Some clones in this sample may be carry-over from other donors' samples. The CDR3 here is CASGLGLDRGKTF. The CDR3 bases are TGTGCTAGTGGTTTGGGACTTGACAGGGGTAAGACCTTC.